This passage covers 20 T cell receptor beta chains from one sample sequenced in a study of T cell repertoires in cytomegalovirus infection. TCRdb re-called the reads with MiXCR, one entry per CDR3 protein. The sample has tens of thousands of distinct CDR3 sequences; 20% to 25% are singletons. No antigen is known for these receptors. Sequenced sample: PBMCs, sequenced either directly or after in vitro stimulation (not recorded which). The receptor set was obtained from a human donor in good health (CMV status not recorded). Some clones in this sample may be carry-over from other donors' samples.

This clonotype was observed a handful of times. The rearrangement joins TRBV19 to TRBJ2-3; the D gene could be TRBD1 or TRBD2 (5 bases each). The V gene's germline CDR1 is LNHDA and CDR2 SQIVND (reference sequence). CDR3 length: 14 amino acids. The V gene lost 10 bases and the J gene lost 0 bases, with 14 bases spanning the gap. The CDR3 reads CATARGPSTDTQYF. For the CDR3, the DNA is TGTGCCACCGCAAGGGGACCCAGCACAGATACGCAGTATTTT. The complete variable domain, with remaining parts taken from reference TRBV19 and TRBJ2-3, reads DGGITQSPKYLFRKEGQNVTLSCEQNLNHDAMYWYRQDPGQGLRLIYYSQIVNDFQKGDIAEGYSVSREKKESFPLTVTSAQKNPTAFYLCATARGPSTDTQYFGPGTRLTVL.

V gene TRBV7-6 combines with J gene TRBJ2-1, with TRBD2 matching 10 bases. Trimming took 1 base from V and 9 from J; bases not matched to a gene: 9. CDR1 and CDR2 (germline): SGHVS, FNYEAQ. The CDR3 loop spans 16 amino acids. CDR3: CASSLDAQREGPEQFF. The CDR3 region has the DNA TGTGCCAGCAGCTTAGACGCACAGCGGGAGGGCCCTGAGCAGTTCTTC.

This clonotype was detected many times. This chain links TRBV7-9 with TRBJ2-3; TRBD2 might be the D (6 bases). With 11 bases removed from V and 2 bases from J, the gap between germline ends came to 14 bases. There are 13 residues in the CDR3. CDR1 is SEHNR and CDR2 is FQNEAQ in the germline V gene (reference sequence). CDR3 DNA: TGTGCCGGATGGGGGGTGAACACAGATACGCAGTATTTT. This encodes CAGWGVNTDTQYF.

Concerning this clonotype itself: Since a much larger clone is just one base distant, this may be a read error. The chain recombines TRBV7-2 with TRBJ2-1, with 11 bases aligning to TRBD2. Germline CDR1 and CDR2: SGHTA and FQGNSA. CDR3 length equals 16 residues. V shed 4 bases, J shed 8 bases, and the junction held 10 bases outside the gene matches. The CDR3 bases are TGTGCCAGCAGCTCAAGGTGGTTAGCGGGAGGGCATGAGCAGTTCTTC. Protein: CASSSRWLAGGHEQFF.

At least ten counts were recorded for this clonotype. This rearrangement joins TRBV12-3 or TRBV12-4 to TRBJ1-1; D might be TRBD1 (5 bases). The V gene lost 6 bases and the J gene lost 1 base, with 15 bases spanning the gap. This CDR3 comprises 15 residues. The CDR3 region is CASRRSSGQNTEAFF. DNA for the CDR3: TGTGCCAGCAGACGATCTTCGGGGCAGAACACTGAAGCTTTCTTT.

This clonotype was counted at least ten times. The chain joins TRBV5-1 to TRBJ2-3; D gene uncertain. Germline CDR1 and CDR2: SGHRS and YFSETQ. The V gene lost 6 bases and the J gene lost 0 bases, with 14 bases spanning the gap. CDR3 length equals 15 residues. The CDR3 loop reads CASTNQGASTDTQYF. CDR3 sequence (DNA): TGCGCCAGCACCAATCAAGGCGCTAGCACAGATACGCAGTATTTT.

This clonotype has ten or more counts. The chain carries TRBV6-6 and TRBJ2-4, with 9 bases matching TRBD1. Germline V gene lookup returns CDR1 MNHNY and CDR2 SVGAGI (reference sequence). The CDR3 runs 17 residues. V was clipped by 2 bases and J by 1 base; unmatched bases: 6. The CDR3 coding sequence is TGTGCCAGCAGTTACCGGGGACAGGGCGAGGCCAAAAACATTCAGTACTTC. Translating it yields CASSYRGQGEAKNIQYF.

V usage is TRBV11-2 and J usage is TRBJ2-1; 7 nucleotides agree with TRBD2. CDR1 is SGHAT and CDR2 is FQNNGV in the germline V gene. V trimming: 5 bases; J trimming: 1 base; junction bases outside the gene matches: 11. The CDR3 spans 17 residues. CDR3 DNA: TGTGCCAGCAGCGCAGTGGCTAGCGGCGGGTCCTACAATGAGCAGTTCTTC. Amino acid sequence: CASSAVASGGSYNEQFF.

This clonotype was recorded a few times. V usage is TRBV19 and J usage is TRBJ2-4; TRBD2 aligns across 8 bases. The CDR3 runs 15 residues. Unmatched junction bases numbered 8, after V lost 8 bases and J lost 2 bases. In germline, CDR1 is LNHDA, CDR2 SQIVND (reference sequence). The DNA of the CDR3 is TGTGCCAGTGGGCGGGGGGATCTAACCAAAAACATTCAGTACTTC. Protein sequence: CASGRGDLTKNIQYF.

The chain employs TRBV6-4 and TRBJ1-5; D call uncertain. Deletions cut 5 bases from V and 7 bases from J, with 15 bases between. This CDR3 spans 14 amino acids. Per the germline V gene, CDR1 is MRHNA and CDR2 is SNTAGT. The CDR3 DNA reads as TGTGCCAGCAGTCCTTCTCTGGGAGGACAGCCCCAGCATTTT. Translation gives CASSPSLGGQPQHF.

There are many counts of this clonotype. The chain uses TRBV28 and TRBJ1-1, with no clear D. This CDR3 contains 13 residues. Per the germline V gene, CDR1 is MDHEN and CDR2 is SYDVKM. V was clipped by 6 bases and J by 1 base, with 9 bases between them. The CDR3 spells CASRNTANTEAFF. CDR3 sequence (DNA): TGTGCCAGCAGGAATACAGCGAACACTGAAGCTTTCTTT.

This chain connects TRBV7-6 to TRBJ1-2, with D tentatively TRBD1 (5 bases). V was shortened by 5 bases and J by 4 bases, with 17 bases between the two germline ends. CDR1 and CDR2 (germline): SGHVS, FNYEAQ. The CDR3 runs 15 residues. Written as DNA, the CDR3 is TGTGCCAGCAGCCCCATAGCCGGGACGGTCTATGGCTACACCTTC. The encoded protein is CASSPIAGTVYGYTF.

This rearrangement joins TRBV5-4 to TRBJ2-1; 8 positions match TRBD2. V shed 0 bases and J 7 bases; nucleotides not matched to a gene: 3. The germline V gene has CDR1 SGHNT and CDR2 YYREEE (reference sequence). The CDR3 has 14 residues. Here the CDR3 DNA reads TGTGCCAGCAGCTTGGGCAGCGGGAGTAATGAGCAGTTCTTC. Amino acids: CASSLGSGSNEQFF.

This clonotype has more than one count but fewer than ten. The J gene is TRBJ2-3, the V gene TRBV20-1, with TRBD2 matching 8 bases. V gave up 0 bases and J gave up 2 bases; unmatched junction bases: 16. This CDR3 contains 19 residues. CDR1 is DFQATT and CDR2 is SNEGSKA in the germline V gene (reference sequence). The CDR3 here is CSARDQGGGPFGTTDTQYF. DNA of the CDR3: TGCAGTGCTAGAGATCAGGGCGGGGGGCCGTTCGGAACCACAGATACGCAGTATTTT.

The CDR3 DNA sequence: TGCAGTGCTAGAGGGGGCGGGAGGGCTTTTAGTGAGCAGTTCTTC. Encoded protein: CSARGGGRAFSEQFF. The chain combines TRBV20-1 with TRBJ2-1, with TRBD2 identical over 9 bases. Germline V CDR1 and CDR2: DFQATT, SNEGSKA (reference sequence). The CDR3 covers 15 residues. The V and J ends lost 1 base and 9 bases, in that order; junction bases with no gene match: 10.

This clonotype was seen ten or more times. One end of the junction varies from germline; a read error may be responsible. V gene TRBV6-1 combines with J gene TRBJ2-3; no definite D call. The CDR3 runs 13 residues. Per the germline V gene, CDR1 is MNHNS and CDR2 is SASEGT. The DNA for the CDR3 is TGTGCCAGCAGCGAAGAGGTGGCAGAAACGCAGTATTTT. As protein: CASSEEVAETQYF.

The CDR3 region has the DNA TGTGCCAGCAGCCAAGATTTTTTATTGGGTGAAAAACTGTTTTTT. It yields the protein CASSQDFLLGEKLFF. The rearrangement joins TRBV4-2 to TRBJ1-4; D ambiguous. Per germline, CDR1 LGHNA and CDR2 YNFKEQ. CDR3 length: 15 amino acids. Trimming pared 0 bases from V and 7 bases from J, leaving 12 bases between.

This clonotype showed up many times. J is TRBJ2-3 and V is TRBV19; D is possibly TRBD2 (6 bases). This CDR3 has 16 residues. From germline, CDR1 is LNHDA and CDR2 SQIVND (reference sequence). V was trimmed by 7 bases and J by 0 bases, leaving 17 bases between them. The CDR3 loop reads CASTTRPGTSTDTQYF. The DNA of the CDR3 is TGTGCCAGTACCACCAGACCTGGGACTAGCACAGATACGCAGTATTTT. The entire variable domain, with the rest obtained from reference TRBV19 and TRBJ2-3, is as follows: DGGITQSPKYLFRKEGQNVTLSCEQNLNHDAMYWYRQDPGQGLRLIYYSQIVNDFQKGDIAEGYSVSREKKESFPLTVTSAQKNPTAFYLCASTTRPGTSTDTQYFGPGTRLTVL.

CDR3 coding DNA: TGTGCCAGCATCAGGGACAGGGGGAGTGATGGCTACACCTTC. Protein sequence: CASIRDRGSDGYTF. The genes are TRBV2 and TRBJ1-2; 11 nucleotides line up with TRBD1. This CDR3 comprises 14 residues. Trimming cost V 7 bases and J 6 bases; bases outside gene matches: 7. The V gene's germline CDR1 is SNHLY and CDR2 FYNNEI.

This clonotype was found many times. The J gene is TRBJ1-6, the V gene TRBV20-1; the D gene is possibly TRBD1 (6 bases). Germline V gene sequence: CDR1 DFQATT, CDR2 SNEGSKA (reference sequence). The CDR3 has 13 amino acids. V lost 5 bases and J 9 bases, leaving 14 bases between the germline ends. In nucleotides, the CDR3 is TGCAGTGCTCTACCAAACAGGGCTTCACCCCTCCACTTT. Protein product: CSALPNRASPLHF.